The 11 T cell receptor beta chains listed next were all sequenced from one sample in a study of blood T cell repertoires in COVID-19. TCRdb's copy holds only in-frame clones and misses some; the assay was immunoSEQ multiplex PCR. The table has approximately 150,000 clones, about 85% seen once. Sequencing was performed on PBMCs or T cells enriched from blood (not recorded which). The receptors derive from a middle-aged woman who had recovered from COVID-19.

This chain links TRBV12-3 or TRBV12-4 with TRBJ1-1; D unresolved. V was cut by 6 bases and J by 3 bases, with 11 bases left in between. This CDR3 has 13 amino acids. The CDR3 protein is CASRREPHTEAFF. The CDR3 DNA sequence: TGTGCCAGCAGGCGAGAGCCACACACTGAAGCTTTCTTT.

The chain uses TRBV10-3 and TRBJ1-3, with D unclear. The CDR3 runs 15 residues. Deletions cut 6 bases from V and 0 bases from J, with 12 bases between. CDR1 and CDR2 from the germline V gene are ENHRY and SYGVKD. CDR3 amino acids: CAIRPDTASGNTIYF. The CDR3 DNA follows: TGTGCCATCAGACCTGACACGGCCTCTGGAAACACCATATATTTT.

This clone was found a few times. The chain couples TRBV27 to TRBJ1-5, with TRBD1 identical over 7 bases. CDR3 size: 14 residues. Germline CDR1 and CDR2: MNHEY and SMNVEV (reference sequence). J lost 2 bases, V lost 4 bases, and 2 bases had no gene match. CDR3 in amino acids: CASSWDSGNQPQHF. The CDR3 nucleotides are TGTGCCAGCAGTTGGGACAGCGGCAATCAGCCCCAGCATTTT.

The rearrangement links TRBV20-1 to TRBJ1-1, with D perhaps matching TRBD1 (6 bases). The CDR3 length is 13 residues. V lost 3 bases and J 2 bases, leaving 10 bases between the germline ends. Per the germline V gene, CDR1 is DFQATT and CDR2 is SNEGSKA (reference sequence). CDR3 loop: CSASRTVNTEAFF. CDR3 nucleotide sequence: TGCAGTGCTAGTCGGACAGTCAACACTGAAGCTTTCTTT.

This sequence joins TRBV4-1 and TRBJ2-5; 10 nucleotides match TRBD2. CDR1 is MGHRA and CDR2 is YSYEKL in the germline V gene. This CDR3 is 15 amino acids long. With 5 bases clipped from V and 5 bases from J, the junction kept 8 bases outside the gene matches. The CDR3 DNA follows: TGCGCCAGCAGCTTGCTAGCGGGGGCATTGGAGACCCAGTACTTC. Residues: CASSLLAGALETQYF.

V is TRBV7-8 and J is TRBJ1-2, with 7 nucleotides matching TRBD1. V shed 3 bases, J shed 1 base, and the junction held 8 bases outside the gene matches. This CDR3 region has 16 residues. Germline V lookup: CDR1 SGHVS, CDR2 FQNEAQ. CDR3 sequence (DNA): TGTGCCAGCAGCTTCCCAAGGGGGCGGGTTAACTATGGCTACACCTTC. This encodes CASSFPRGRVNYGYTF.

This clone showed up just once. The CDR3 DNA sequence: TGTGCCAGCAGTTACAATCCTCGGAGAGATGGCTACACCTTC. Protein: CASSYNPRRDGYTF. This rearrangement joins TRBV6-5 to TRBJ1-2, with D hard to call. Germline loops: CDR1 MNHEY, CDR2 SVGAGI. The V end was cut by 2 bases, the J end by 6 bases, with 13 bases between. The CDR3 runs 14 residues.

On this clone itself: The junction shows a germline mismatch at one end, possibly a read error. The chain has TRBV7-7 and TRBJ1-3; 7 bases agree with TRBD1. This CDR3 region has 15 residues. CDR1 is SSHAT, CDR2 FNYEAQ, per germline (reference sequence). CDR3 in amino acids: CASSRPQGTGNTIYF. CDR3 nucleotides: TGTGCTAGCAGCCGTCCACAGGGGACTGGAAACACCATATATTTT.

The rearrangement joins TRBV3-1 (or the pseudogene TRBV3-2) to TRBJ2-7, with a possible D match to TRBD1 (5 bases). The CDR3 is 15 amino acids. Germline CDR1 and CDR2: LGHDT and YNNKEL (reference sequence). V was trimmed by 1 base and J by 3 bases, leaving 13 bases between them. DNA of the CDR3: TGTGCCAGCAGCCAAGGCCTACAGGTCAACTACGAGCAGTACTTC. Translated: CASSQGLQVNYEQYF.

This chain uses TRBV11-1 with TRBJ1-3, with D possibly being TRBD1 (6 bases). The CDR3 spans 15 residues. The V end was cut by 3 bases, the J end by 0 bases, with 9 bases between. Germline assignment: CDR1 SGHAT and CDR2 FQDESV (reference sequence). The CDR3 DNA is TGTGCCAGCAGCTTGTCGGACAGCTCTGGAAACACCATATATTTT. It encodes CASSLSDSSGNTIYF. Full variable domain (rest looked up from reference TRBV11-1 and TRBJ1-3): EAEVAQSPRYKITEKSQAVAFWCDPISGHATLYWYRQILGQGPELLVQFQDESVVDDSQLPKDRFSAERLKGVDSTLKIQPAELGDSAMYLCASSLSDSSGNTIYFGEGSWLTVV.

This clone was counted a single time. The rearrangement links TRBV3-1 (or the pseudogene TRBV3-2) to TRBJ1-1, with D possibly being TRBD1 (6 bases). Between the trimmed V and J ends, which lost 1 base and 1 base, there was a span of 10 bases. The CDR3 runs to 15 residues. Germline V lookup: CDR1 LGHDT, CDR2 YNNKEL (reference sequence). CDR3: CASSQVEQGNTEAFF. In DNA form, the CDR3 reads TGTGCCAGCAGCCAAGTAGAACAGGGGAACACTGAAGCTTTCTTT.